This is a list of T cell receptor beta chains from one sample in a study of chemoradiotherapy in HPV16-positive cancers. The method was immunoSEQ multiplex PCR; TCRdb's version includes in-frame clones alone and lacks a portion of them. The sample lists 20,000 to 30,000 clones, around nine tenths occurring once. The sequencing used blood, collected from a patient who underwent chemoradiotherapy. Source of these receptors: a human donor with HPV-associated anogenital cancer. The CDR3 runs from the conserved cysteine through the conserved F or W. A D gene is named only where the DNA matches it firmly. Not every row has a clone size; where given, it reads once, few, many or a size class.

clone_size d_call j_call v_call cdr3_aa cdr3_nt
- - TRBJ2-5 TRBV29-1 CSVSNIQETQYF TGCAGCGTGTCAAATATCCAAGAGACCCAGTACTTC
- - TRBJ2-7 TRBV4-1 CASSQEFQGPYEQYF TGCGCCAGCAGCCAAGAGTTTCAGGGCCCCTACGAGCAGTACTTC
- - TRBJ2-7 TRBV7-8 CASSTGTAYEQYF TGTGCCAGCAGCACCGGGACCGCATACGAGCAGTACTTC
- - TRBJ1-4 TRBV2 CASSRTLGGEKLFF TGTGCCAGCAGTAGGACTCTGGGGGGCGAAAAACTGTTTTTT
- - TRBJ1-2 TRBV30 CAWSATGFYDGYTF TGTGCCTGGAGTGCAACAGGGTTTTATGATGGCTACACCTTC
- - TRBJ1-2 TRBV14 CASSPIIGGFYGYTF TGTGCCAGCAGCCCTATTATTGGGGGGTTCTATGGCTACACCTTC
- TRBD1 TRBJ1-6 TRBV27 CASRTGTGHYNSPLHF TGTGCCAGCAGAACCGGGACAGGGCACTATAATTCACCCCTCCACTTT
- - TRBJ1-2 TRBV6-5 CASSYMTGGGYTF TGTGCCAGCAGTTACATGACCGGCGGGGGCTACACCTTC
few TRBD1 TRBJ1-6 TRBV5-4 CATYRDRGNSPLHF TGTGCCACGTACCGGGACAGGGGTAATTCACCCCTCCACTTT
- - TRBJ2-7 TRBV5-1 CASSPFRDSVSYEQYF TGCGCCAGCAGCCCCTTCCGGGACTCGGTCTCCTACGAGCAGTACTTC
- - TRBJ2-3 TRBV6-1 CASSEGVGGWTDTQYF TGTGCCAGCAGTGAAGGGGTAGGGGGTTGGACAGATACGCAGTATTTT
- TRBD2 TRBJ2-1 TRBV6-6 CASSKPTSGGEQFF TGTGCCAGCAGTAAACCGACTAGCGGGGGTGAGCAGTTCTTC
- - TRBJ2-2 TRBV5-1 CASTLLWAAANTGELFF TGCGCCAGCACCTTACTTTGGGCTGCTGCGAACACCGGGGAGCTGTTTTTT
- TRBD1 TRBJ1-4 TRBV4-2 CASSQEGQGANEKLFF TGTGCCAGCAGCCAAGAAGGACAGGGGGCTAATGAAAAACTGTTTTTT